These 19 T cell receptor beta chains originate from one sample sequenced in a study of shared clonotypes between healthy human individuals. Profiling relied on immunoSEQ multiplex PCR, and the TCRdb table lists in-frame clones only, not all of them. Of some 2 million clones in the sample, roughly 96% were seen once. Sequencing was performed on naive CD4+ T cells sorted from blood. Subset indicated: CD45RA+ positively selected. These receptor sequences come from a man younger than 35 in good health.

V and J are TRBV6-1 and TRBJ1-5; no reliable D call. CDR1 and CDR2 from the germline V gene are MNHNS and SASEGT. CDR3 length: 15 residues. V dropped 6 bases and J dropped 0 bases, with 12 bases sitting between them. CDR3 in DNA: TGTGCCAGCAGGGCCTTTTATTATAGCAATCAGCCCCAGCATTTT. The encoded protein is CASRAFYYSNQPQHF.

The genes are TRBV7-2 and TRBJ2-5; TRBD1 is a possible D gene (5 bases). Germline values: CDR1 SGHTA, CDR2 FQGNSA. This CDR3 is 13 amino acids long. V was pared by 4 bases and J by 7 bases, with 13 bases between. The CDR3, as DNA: TGTGCCAGCAGCTCTAGTTTTACAGGGACCCAGTACTTC. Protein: CASSSSFTGTQYF.

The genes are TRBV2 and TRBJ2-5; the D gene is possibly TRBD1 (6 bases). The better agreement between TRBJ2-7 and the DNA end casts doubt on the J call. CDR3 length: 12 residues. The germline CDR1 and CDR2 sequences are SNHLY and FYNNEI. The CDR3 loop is CASHRVSNEQYF. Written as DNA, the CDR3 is TGTGCCAGCCACAGGGTTTCCAACGAGCAGTACTTC.

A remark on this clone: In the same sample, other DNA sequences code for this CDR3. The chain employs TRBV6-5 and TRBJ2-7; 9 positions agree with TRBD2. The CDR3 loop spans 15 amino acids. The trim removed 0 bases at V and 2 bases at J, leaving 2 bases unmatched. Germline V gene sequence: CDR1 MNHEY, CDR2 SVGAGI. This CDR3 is CASSYSLAGAYEQYF. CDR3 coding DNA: TGTGCCAGCAGTTACTCTTTAGCGGGGGCCTACGAGCAGTACTTC.

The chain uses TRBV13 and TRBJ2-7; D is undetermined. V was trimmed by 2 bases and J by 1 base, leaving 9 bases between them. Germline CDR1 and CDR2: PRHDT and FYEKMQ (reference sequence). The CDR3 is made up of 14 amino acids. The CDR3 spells CASSLNRRSYEQYF. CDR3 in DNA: TGTGCCAGCAGCTTAAACCGACGGTCCTACGAGCAGTACTTC.

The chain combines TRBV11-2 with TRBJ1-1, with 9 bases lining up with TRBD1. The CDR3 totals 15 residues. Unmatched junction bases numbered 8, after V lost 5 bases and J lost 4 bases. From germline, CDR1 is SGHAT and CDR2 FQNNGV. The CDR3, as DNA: TGTGCCAGCAGCACAACAGGGGGCGGAGGCACTGAAGCTTTCTTT. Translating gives CASSTTGGGGTEAFF. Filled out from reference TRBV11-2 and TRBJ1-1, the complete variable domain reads EAGVAQSPRYKIIEKRQSVAFWCNPISGHATLYWYQQILGQGPKLLIQFQNNGVVDDSQLPKDRFSAERLKGVDSTLKIQPAKLEDSAVYLCASSTTGGGGTEAFFGQGTRLTVV.

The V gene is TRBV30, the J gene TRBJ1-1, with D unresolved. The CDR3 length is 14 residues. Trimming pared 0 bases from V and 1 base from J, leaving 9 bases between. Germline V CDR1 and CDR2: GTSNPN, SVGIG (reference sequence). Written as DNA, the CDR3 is TGTGCCTGGAGTGTAGAGCGGGGGAACACTGAAGCTTTCTTT. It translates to CAWSVERGNTEAFF.

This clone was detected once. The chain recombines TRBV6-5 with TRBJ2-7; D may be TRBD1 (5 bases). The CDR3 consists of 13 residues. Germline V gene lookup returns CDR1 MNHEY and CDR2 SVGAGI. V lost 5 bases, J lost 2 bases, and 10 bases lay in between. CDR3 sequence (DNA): TGTGCCAGCAGTCAACAGGTTACCTACGAGCAGTACTTC. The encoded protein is CASSQQVTYEQYF.

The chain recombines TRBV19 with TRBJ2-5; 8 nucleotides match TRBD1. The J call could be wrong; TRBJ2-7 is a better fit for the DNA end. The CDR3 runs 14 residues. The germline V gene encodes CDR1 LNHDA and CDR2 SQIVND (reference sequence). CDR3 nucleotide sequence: TGTGCCAGTAGTGCCGGGACAGGACGCTACGAGCAGTACTTC. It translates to CASSAGTGRYEQYF.

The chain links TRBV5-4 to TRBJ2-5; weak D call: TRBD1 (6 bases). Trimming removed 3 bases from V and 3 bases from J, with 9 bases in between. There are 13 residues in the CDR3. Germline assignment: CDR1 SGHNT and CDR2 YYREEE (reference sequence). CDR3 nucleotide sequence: TGTGCCAGCAGCTGGGACACCGAAGAGACCCAGTACTTC. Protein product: CASSWDTEETQYF.

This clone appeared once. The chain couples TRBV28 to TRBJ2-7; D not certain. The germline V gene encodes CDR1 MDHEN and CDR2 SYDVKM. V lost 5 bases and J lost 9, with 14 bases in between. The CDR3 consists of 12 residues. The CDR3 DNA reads TGTGCCAGCAGTACCGGGCCCCTACGGCAGTACTTC. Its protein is CASSTGPLRQYF.

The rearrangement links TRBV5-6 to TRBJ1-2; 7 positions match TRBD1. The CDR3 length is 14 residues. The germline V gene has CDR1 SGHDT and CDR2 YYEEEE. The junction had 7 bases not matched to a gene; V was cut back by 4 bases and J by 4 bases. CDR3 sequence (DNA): TGTGCCAGCAGCAGCAGGGGGGAAGGCTATGGCTACACCTTC. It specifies CASSSRGEGYGYTF.

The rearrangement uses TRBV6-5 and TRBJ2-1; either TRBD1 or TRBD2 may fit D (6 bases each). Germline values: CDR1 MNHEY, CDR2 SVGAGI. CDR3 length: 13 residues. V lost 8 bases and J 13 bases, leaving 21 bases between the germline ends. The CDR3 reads CASGDGGISKQFF. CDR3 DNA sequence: TGTGCCAGCGGGGACGGGGGCATCTCGAAACAGTTCTTC.

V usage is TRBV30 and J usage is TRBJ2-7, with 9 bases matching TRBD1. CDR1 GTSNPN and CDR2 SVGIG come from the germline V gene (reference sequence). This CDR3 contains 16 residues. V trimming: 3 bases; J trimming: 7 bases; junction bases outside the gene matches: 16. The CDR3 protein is CAWSHLGGTGKMEQYF. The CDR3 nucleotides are TGTGCCTGGAGCCATCTTGGGGGGACAGGGAAGATGGAGCAGTACTTC.

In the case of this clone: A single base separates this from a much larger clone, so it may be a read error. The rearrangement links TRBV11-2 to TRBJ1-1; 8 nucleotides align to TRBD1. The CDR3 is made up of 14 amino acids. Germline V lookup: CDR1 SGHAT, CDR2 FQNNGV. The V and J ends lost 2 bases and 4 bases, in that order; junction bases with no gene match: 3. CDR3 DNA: TGTGCCAGCAGCTTACAGGGGGCGAGCACTGAAGCTTTCTTT. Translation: CASSLQGASTEAFF.

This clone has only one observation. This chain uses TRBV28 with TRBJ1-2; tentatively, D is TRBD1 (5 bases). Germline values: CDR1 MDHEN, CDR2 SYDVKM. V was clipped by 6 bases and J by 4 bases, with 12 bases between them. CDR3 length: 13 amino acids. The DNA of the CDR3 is TGTGCCAGCAGGTCGGGACGGATCTATGGCTACACCTTC. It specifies CASRSGRIYGYTF.

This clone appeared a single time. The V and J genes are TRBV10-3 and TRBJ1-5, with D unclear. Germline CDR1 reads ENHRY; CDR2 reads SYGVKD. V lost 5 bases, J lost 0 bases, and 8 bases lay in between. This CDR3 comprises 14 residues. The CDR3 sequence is CAISPSDSNQPQHF. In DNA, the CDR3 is TGTGCCATCAGTCCATCCGATAGCAATCAGCCCCAGCATTTT.

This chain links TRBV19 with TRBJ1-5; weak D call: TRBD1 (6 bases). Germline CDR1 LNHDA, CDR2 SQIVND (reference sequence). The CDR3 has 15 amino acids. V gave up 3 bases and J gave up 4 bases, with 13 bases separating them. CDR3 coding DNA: TGTGCCAGTAGTATCGGTTGGGGGCCAAATCAGCCCCAGCATTTT. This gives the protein CASSIGWGPNQPQHF.

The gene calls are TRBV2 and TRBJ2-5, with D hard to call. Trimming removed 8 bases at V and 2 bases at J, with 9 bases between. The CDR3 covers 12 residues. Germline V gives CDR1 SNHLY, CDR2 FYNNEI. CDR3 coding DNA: TGTGCCAGCCGATCCTCTCAAGAGACCCAGTACTTC. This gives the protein CASRSSQETQYF.